This T cell receptor (beta chain) was documented in a study of CD8+ T cells in alopecia areata listed by TCRdb under 2018. For the wider study: The study used high-throughput TCRbeta sequencing to examine T cell clonal expansion in alopecia areata, in both the C3H/HeJ mouse model and human patients. RNA was extracted with the PAXgene miRNA kit for fixed scalp, the miRNeasy kit for PBMCs, and the RNeasy kit for mouse skin. Scalp tissue and sorted CD4+ and CD8+ peripheral blood T cells from patchy and totalis/universalis alopecia areata patients and from healthy controls were covered by human TCRbeta sequencing. Scalp clonality was compared across normal scalp (n=4), patchy alopecia areata scalp (n=8), and alopecia totalis/universalis scalp (n=8). Amplification of TCRbeta CDR3 regions was done by immunoSEQ multiplex PCR using 35 Vbeta forward primers and 13 Jbeta reverse primers. The full study reports these points: Higher clonality and more expanded CD8+ clones were observed in lesional scalp than in normal scalp, particularly in alopecia totalis/universalis, a finding suggestive of antigenic drive. Shared TCR sequences between patients were less evident than in mice, which may be partly attributable to HLA diversity in the patient population. Scalp TCR repertoire analysis is complicated because resident alphabeta T cells in normal human skin are also sequenced, whereas mouse skin is dominated by gammadelta T cells.

After PBMCs were isolated by density centrifugation and stained for CD3, CD4 and CD8, a FACSAria was used to sort CD4+ and CD8+ T cells. Scalp biopsies and blood samples were obtained from unaffected controls. The CDR3 contains 16 residues, cysteine and phenylalanine counted. Just the 48-base CDR3 DNA is kept, in frame starting at base 1. At the junction V is shortened by 2 bases and J by 2 bases, with 15 bases in between. CDR1 SGHAT and CDR2 FQNNGV were looked up in the germline V gene. Receptor amplification or capture employed the immunoSEQ multiplex PCR assay. To provide template for TCR sequencing, every sample had RNA extracted and reverse transcribed into cDNA. First-strand cDNA was synthesized using SuperScript III with a 2:1 mix of oligo-dT and random hexamers. A synthetic immune receptor repertoire was used to gauge amplification bias, and whatever bias remained was removed computationally. In the paper's pipeline: Raw reads were preprocessed for error removal, and CDR3 was defined according to IMGT conventions as running from the conserved cysteine to phenylalanine. To get clonality, Shannon entropy was normalized by log2 of the number of productive unique TCRs and the result was subtracted from 1. Whether scalp clones were CD4 or CD8 was inferred by matching scalp TCRbeta sequences against CD4 and CD8 repertoires sorted from blood. As stored in TCRdb, this immuneACCESS dataset retains in-frame rearrangements with V and J assigned. A fraction of the clones does not appear; measured against another copy, unresolved V genes explain less than half of the discrepancy, and the remainder lacks a known reason. V and J calls and clone size are those listed in that table; D and trimming were worked out from the DNA. This sample has about 200,000 clones in its table, and roughly 50% of those were observed once. Jointly, the top ten make up roughly 5.3% of the sample.

This clone has only a few counts. Its antigen is currently not known. Per-base quality was not reported, and no clone a single base away is much larger than it. The sequence derives from a human donor in good health. The sample comprised CD8+ T cells sorted from blood. The V and J genes are TRBV11-2 and TRBJ1-1; TRBD1 might be the D gene, on 6 matching bases. The DNA sequence is given as TGTGCCAGCAGCTTAAGTTGGACAGCACATAACACTGAAGCTTTCTTT. It translates as CASSLSWTAHNTEAFF. Supplemented by the reference TRBV11-2 and TRBJ1-1 proteins around the CDR3, the complete variable domain is EAGVAQSPRYKIIEKRQSVAFWCNPISGHATLYWYQQILGQGPKLLIQFQNNGVVDDSQLPKDRFSAERLKGVDSTLKIQPAKLEDSAVYLCASSLSWTAHNTEAFFGQGTRLTVV.